A single sample gave rise to the 3 T cell receptor beta chains below, sequenced in a study of graft-versus-host responses after intestinal transplantation. Produced via immunoSEQ multiplex PCR; TCRdb's table is partial and in-frame only. Of about 19,000 clones listed, 90% were seen once; the top ten hold 1.9%. Sequencing used PBMCs, obtained 350 to 400 days after transplant. The source of these receptors is a human patient who received an intestinal transplant, so some T cells may come from the graft donor.

A remark on this clone: Compared with germline, one end of the junction differs, possibly owing to a read error. The chain combines TRBV5-1 with TRBJ1-1, with unresolved D. The CDR3 runs 13 residues. Per germline, CDR1 SGHRS and CDR2 YFSETQ. The CDR3 is CASRLTEGAEAFF. Written as DNA, the CDR3 is TGCGCCAGCCGCTTGACCGAGGGCGCGGAAGCTTTCTTT.

The CDR3 reads CASSLSTSGEFTDTQYF. The DNA for the CDR3 is TGTGCCAGCAGCTTGAGTACTAGCGGGGAGTTCACAGATACGCAGTATTTT. The chain is built from TRBV5-6 and TRBJ2-3, with 10 nucleotides matching TRBD2. The CDR3 contains 17 residues. Germline lookup yields CDR1 SGHDT and CDR2 YYEEEE. J gave up 2 bases and V 1 base, and 7 bases lay outside the gene matches.

This chain uses TRBV6-6 with TRBJ2-7, with 7 bases matching TRBD2. The CDR3 length is 16 residues. With 5 bases clipped from V and 3 bases from J, the junction kept 13 bases outside the gene matches. Germline loops: CDR1 MNHNY, CDR2 SVGAGI (reference sequence). The CDR3 region has the DNA TGTGCCAGCAGTCGAACGGGTGGCGGGAGAAGCTACGAGCAGTACTTC. Translation: CASSRTGGGRSYEQYF.